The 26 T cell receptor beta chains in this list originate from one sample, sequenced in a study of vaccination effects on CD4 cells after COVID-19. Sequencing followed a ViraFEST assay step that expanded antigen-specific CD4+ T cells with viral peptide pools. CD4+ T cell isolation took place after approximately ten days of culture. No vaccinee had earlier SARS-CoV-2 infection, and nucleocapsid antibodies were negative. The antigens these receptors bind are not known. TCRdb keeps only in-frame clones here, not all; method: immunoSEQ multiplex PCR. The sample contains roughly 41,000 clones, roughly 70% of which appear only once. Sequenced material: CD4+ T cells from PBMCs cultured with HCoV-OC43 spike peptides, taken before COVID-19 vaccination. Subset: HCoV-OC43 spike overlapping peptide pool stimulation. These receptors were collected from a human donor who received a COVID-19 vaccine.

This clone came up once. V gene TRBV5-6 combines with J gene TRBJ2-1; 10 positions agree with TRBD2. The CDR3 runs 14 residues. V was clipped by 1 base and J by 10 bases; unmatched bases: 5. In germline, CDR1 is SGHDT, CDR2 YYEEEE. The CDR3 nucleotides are TGTGCCAGCAGCTTGAGCGGGAGGGCCGGGGAGCAGTTCTTC. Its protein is CASSLSGRAGEQFF.

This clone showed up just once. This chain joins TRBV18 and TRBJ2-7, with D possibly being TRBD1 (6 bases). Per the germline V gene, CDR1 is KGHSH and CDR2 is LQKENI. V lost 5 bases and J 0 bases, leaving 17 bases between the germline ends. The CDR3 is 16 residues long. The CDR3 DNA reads TGTGCCAGCTCATCCTCCGACAGGCTGCACTCCTACGAGCAGTACTTC. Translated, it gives CASSSSDRLHSYEQYF.

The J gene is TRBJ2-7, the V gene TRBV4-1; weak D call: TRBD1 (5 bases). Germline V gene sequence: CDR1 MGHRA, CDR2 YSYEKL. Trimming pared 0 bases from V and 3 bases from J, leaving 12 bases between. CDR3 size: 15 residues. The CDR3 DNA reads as TGCGCCAGCAGCCAAGATCCCGGCAGGGACTACGAGCAGTACTTC. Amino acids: CASSQDPGRDYEQYF.

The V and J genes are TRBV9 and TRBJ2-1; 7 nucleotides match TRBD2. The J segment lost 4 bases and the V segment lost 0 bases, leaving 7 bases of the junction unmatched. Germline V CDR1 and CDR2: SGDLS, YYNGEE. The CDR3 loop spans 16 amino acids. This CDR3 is CASSVGGWGGYNEQFF. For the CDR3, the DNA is TGTGCCAGCAGCGTAGGTGGCTGGGGGGGGTACAATGAGCAGTTCTTC.

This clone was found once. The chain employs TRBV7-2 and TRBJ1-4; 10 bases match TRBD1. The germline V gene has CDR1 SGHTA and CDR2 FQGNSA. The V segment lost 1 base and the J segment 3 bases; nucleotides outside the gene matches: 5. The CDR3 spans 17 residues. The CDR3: CASSLGRGTGANEKLFF. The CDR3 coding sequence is TGTGCCAGCAGCTTAGGGCGCGGGACAGGGGCTAATGAAAAACTGTTTTTT.

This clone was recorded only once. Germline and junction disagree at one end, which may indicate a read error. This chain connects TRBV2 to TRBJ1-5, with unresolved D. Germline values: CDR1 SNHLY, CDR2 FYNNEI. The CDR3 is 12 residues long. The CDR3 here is CASSVDYQPQHF. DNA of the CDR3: TGTGCCAGCAGTGTGGACTATCAACCCCAGCATTTT.

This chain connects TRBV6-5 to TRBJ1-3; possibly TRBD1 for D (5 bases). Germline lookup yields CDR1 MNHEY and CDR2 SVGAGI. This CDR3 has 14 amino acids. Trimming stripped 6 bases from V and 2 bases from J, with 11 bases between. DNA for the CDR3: TGTGCCAGCAGCGACTCAGGGACTGGAAACACCATATATTTT. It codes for CASSDSGTGNTIYF.

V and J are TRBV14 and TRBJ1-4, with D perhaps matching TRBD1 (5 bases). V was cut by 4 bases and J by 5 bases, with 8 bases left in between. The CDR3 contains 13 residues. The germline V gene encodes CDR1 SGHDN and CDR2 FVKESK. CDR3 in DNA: TGTGCCAGCAGCCCGGGACTGAATGAAAAACTGTTTTTT. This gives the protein CASSPGLNEKLFF.

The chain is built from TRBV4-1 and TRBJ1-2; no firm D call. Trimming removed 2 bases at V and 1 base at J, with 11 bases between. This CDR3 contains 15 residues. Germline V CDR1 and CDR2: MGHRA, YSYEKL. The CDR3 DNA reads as TGCGCCAGCAGCCAATCCGCCGGGATTAACTATGGCTACACCTTC. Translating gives CASSQSAGINYGYTF.

CDR3 nucleotide sequence: TGTGCCACCAGTGATTCCGGGAGAGGACAAGAGACCCAGTACTTC. Translation: CATSDSGRGQETQYF. V gene TRBV24-1 combines with J gene TRBJ2-5, with D possibly matching TRBD2 (6 bases). The V gene's germline CDR1 is KGHDR and CDR2 SFDVKD. V was cut by 2 bases and J by 2 bases, with 11 bases left in between. The CDR3 loop spans 15 amino acids.

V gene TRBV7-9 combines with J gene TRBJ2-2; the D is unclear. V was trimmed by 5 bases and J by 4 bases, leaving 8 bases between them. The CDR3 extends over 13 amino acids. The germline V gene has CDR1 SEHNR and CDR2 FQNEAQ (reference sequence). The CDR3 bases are TGTGCCAGCAGCCCTATGGTCACCGGGGAGCTGTTTTTT. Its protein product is CASSPMVTGELFF.

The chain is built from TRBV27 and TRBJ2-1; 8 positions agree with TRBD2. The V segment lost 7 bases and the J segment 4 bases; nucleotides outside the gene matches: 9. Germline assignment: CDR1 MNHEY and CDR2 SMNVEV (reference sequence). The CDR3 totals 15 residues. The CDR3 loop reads CASNWRLANYNEQFF. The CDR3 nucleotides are TGTGCCAGCAACTGGCGACTAGCGAATTACAATGAGCAGTTCTTC.

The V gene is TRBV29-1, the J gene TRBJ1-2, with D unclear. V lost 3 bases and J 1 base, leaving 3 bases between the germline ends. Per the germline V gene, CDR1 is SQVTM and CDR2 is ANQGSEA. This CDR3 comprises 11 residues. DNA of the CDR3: TGCAGCGTTGACCTTAACTATGGCTACACCTTC. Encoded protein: CSVDLNYGYTF.

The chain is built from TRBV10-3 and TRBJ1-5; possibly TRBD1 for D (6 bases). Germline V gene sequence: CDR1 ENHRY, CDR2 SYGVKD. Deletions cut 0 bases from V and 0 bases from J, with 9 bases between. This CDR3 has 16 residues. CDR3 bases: TGTGCCATCAGTGAGTCTGTCAGGGGTAGCAATCAGCCCCAGCATTTT. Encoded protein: CAISESVRGSNQPQHF.

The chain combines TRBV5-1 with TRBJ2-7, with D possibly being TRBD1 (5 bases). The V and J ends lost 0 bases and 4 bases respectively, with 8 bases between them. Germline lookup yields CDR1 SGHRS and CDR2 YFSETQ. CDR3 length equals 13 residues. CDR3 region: CASSLEGEYEQYF. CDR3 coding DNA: TGCGCCAGCAGCTTGGAAGGGGAATACGAGCAGTACTTC.

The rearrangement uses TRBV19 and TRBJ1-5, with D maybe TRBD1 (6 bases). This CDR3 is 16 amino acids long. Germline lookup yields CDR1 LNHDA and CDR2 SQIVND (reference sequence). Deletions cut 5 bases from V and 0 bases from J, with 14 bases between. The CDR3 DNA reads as TGTGCCAGTAGTCCCCGTACAGGGAGTAGCAATCAGCCCCAGCATTTT. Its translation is CASSPRTGSSNQPQHF.

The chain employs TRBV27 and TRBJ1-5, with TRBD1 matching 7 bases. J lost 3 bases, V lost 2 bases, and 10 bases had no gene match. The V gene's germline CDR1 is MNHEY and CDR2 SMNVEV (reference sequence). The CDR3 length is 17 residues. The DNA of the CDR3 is TGTGCCAGCAGTTTAATCGGGCGACAGGGCGACAATCAGCCCCAGCATTTT. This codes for CASSLIGRQGDNQPQHF.

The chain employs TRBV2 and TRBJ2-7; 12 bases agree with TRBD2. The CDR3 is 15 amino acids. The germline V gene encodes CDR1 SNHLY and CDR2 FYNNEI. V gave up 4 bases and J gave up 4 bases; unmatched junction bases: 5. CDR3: CASSAPGLAGYEQYF. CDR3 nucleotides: TGTGCCAGCAGTGCCCCTGGACTAGCGGGGTACGAGCAGTACTTC.

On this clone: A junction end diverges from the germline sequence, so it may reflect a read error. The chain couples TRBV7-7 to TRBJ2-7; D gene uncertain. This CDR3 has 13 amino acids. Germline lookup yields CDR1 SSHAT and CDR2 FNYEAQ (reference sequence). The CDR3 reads CASSLGSGYEQYF. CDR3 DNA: TGTGCTAGCAGCTTAGGGTCAGGCTACGAGCAGTACTTC.

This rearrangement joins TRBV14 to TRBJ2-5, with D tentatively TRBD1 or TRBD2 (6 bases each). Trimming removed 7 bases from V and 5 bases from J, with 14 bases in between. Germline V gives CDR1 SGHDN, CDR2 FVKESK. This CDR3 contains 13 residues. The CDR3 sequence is CASNEQGRETQYF. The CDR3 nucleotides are TGTGCCAGCAACGAGCAGGGGAGGGAGACCCAGTACTTC.

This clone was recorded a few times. The CDR3 spells CASSLRRPHNQPQHF. The CDR3 nucleotides read TGTGCCAGCAGCCTACGTCGACCGCACAATCAGCCCCAGCATTTT. The V and J genes are TRBV6-5 and TRBJ1-5, with D unresolved. V lost 6 bases, J lost 3 bases, and 15 bases lay in between. The V gene's germline CDR1 is MNHEY and CDR2 SVGAGI. The CDR3 length is 15 residues.

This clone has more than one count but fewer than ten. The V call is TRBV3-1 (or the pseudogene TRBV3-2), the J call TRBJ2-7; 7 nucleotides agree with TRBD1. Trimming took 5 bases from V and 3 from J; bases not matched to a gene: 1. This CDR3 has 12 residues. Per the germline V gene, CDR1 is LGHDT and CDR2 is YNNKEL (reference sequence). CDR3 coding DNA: TGTGCCAGCAGCGGGACAGACTACGAGCAGTACTTC. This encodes CASSGTDYEQYF.

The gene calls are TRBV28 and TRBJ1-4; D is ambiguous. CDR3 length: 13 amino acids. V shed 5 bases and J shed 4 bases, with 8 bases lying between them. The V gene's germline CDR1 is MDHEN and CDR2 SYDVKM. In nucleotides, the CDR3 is TGTGCCAGCAGTGAACCGAATAATGAAAAACTGTTTTTT. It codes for CASSEPNNEKLFF.

The CDR3, as DNA: TGCAGCGTTGAATCACCCCGGAGGTCTGAGCAGTTCTTC. Translating gives CSVESPRRSEQFF. The genes are TRBV29-1 and TRBJ2-1, with a possible D match to TRBD2 (5 bases). CDR1 SQVTM and CDR2 ANQGSEA come from the germline V gene. The CDR3 loop spans 13 amino acids. Trimming took 2 bases from V and 9 from J, leaving 14 bases between them.

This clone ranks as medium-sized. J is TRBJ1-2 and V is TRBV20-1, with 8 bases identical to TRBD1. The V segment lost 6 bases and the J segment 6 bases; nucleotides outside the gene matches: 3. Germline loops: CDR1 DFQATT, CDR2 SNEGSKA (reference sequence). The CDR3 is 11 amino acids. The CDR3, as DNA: TGCAGTGCCCAGACAGGGGATGGCTACACCTTC. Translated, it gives CSAQTGDGYTF.

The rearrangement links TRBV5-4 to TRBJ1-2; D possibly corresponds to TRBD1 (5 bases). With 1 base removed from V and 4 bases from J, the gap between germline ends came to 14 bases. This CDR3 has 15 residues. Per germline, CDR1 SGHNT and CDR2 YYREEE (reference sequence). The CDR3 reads CASSLISGRAYGYTF. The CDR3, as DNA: TGTGCCAGCAGCTTGATTTCCGGCAGGGCCTATGGCTACACCTTC.